The 3 T cell receptor beta chains below all came from one sample that was sequenced in a study of T cells after yellow fever vaccination. TCRdb itself ran the 5' RACE reads through MiXCR, one entry per CDR3 protein. The sample lists under 550,000 distinct CDR3 sequences; about a fifth were seen once. Sequenced material: PBMCs, taken roughly 20 days after the first yellow fever vaccination. The receptors come from a man younger than 30 who received the YFV17D yellow fever vaccine.

This chain joins TRBV27 and TRBJ1-2; D possibly corresponds to TRBD1 (5 bases). CDR3 length: 17 amino acids. Trimming took 1 base from V and 0 from J, leaving 15 bases between them. Germline V lookup: CDR1 MNHEY, CDR2 SMNVEV (reference sequence). CDR3 nucleotides: TGTGCCAGCAGTTTATTTGGAGACAGAATTACTAACTATGGCTACACCTTC. It translates to CASSLFGDRITNYGYTF.

V is TRBV12-3 or TRBV12-4 and J is TRBJ2-7, with 7 positions matching TRBD2. J gave up 3 bases and V 4 bases, and 9 bases lay outside the gene matches. This CDR3 has 15 amino acids. Here the CDR3 reads CASSCPTSKGYEQYV. DNA of the CDR3: TGTGCCAGCAGTTGTCCGACTAGCAAAGGCTACGAGCAGTACGTC.

This clonotype was recorded at least ten times. The CDR3 region is CASSDALRTIATNEKLFF. DNA of the CDR3: TGCGCCAGCAGTGATGCTCTGCGAACTATTGCAACTAATGAAAAACTGTTTTTT. V is TRBV5-1 and J is TRBJ1-4; unclear D gene. In germline, CDR1 is SGHRS, CDR2 YFSETQ. V was pared by 5 bases and J by 0 bases, with 20 bases between. The CDR3 has 18 amino acids.